One T cell receptor beta chain is described in this entry. What it recognizes is unknown. The data originate from a study of beta chain features in type 1 diabetes. Background on the study: In age, gender and cell yields, patients were similar to healthy donors.

General study findings and limits: A definitive answer on HLA type influencing TCRB rearrangement was not reached here.

CD4+ cells of the naive, central memory, regulatory and stem cell-like memory types were sorted via CD45RO/CCR7/CD25/CD127/CD95/CD27. The germline CDR1 and CDR2 sequences are SEHNR and FQNEAQ (reference sequence). This CDR3 is built from 18 residues. Trimming removed 3 bases from V and 1 base from J; junction bases left unmatched: 12. The investigators reverse transcribed all of the isolated RNA, so they sequenced expressed TCRB transcripts. The study sequenced naive, central memory and regulatory T cell samples to an average of about 3.57 million reads. Sequenced by immunoSEQ multiplex PCR; TCRdb stores in-frame clones only, minus some. The top ten hold about 0.02% of the sample, which has approximately 380,000 clones, about 15% seen once.

V usage is TRBV7-9 and J usage is TRBJ2-5, with TRBD2 identical over 9 bases. The sequenced sample consisted of naive CD4+ T cells from blood. The clonotype was recovered from a woman under 30 in good health. The CDR3 loop is CASSFYIAGEGRQETQYF. For the CDR3, the DNA is TGTGCCAGCAGCTTCTATATAGCGGGGGAAGGCCGCCAAGAGACCCAGTACTTC.